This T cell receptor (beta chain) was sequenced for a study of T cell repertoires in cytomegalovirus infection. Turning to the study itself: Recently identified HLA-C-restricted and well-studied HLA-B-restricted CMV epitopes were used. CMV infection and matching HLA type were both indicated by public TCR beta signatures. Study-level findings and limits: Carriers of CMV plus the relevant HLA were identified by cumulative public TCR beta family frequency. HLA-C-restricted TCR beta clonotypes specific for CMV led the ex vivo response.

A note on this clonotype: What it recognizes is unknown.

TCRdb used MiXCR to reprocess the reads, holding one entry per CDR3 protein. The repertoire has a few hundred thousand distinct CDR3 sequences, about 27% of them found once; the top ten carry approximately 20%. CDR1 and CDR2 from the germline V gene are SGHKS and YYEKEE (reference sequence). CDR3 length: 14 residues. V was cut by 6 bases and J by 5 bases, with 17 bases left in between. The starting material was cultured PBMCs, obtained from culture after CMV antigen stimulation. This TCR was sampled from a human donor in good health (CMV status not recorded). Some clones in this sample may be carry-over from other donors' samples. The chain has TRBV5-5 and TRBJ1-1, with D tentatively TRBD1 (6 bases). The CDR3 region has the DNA TGTGCCAGCACCCCCGGGGGCAGGGGAACTGAAGCTTTCTTT. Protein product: CASTPGGRGTEAFF.